This T cell receptor beta chain originates from a study of human CD4 T cells and Enterobacteriaceae. Deep-level sequencing, detecting one cell in 200,000, covered ex vivo memory CD4+. Clones were read by immunoSEQ multiplex PCR, and TCRdb kept only the in-frame ones, dropping some. The table lists 27,000 or so clones, around four fifths of them singletons. V was pared by 2 bases and J by 8 bases, with 12 bases between. Germline values: CDR1 SGHDN, CDR2 FVKESK. The CDR3 is 13 amino acids. Memory CD4+ T cells were sorted as all CD4+ cells except CD45RA+CCR7+CD95- naive cells, over 95% pure. Before sorting, cells positive for CD8, CD14, CD16, CD56, CD19 or bright CD25 were removed.

The chain is built from TRBV14 and TRBJ1-2; no clear D. The sequenced sample was memory CD4+ T cells from blood. The sequence was obtained from a human donor in good health. CDR3 sequence reads: CASSQTGSGGYTF. The CDR3, as DNA: TGTGCCAGCAGCCAAACGGGTAGTGGAGGCTACACCTTC.